The 15 T cell receptor beta chains listed next were all sequenced from one sample in a study of shared clonotypes between healthy human individuals. Clones were read by immunoSEQ multiplex PCR, and TCRdb kept only the in-frame ones, dropping some. The table lists about 1.4 million clones, around 97% of them singletons. Sequenced: naive CD4+ T cells sorted from blood. The subset here: CD45RA+ positively selected. Receptors were obtained from a man aged 30 to 45 in good health.

The CDR3 loop is CAISESPGLAGGNEQFF. DNA for the CDR3: TGTGCCATCAGTGAGTCTCCGGGACTAGCGGGAGGGAATGAGCAGTTCTTC. The rearrangement links TRBV10-3 to TRBJ2-1; 16 nucleotides align to TRBD2. V lost 0 bases, J lost 7 bases, and 3 bases stayed unmatched. The length of the CDR3 is 17 residues. In germline, CDR1 is ENHRY, CDR2 SYGVKD.

The CDR3 sequence: CASSVSPAMDEQYF. Written as DNA, the CDR3 is TGTGCCAGCAGCGTAAGCCCCGCCATGGACGAGCAGTACTTC. The chain couples TRBV9 to TRBJ2-7; D gene unclear. CDR1 and CDR2 from the germline V gene are SGDLS and YYNGEE. This CDR3 spans 14 amino acids. Trimming took off 1 base at V and 5 bases at J, with 13 bases between the two ends. Based on the CDR3 plus reference TRBV9 and TRBJ2-7, the full variable domain is DSGVTQTPKHLITATGQRVTLRCSPRSGDLSVYWYQQSLDQGLQFLIQYYNGEERAKGNILERFSAQQFPDLHSELNLSSLELGDSALYFCASSVSPAMDEQYFGPGTRLTVT.

The chain carries TRBV27 and TRBJ1-1; TRBD1 is a possible D gene (5 bases). Trimming left V 6 bases short and J 0 bases short, with 14 bases between. The CDR3 is 15 amino acids. CDR1 and CDR2 (germline): MNHEY, SMNVEV (reference sequence). The CDR3 loop is CASRDQGPLNTEAFF. The CDR3, as DNA: TGTGCCAGCAGAGACCAGGGCCCTTTGAACACTGAAGCTTTCTTT.

V is TRBV7-6 and J is TRBJ1-3; D not resolved. The CDR3 length is 16 residues. Per germline, CDR1 SGHVS and CDR2 FNYEAQ. Trimming shortened V by 0 bases and J by 2 bases, and 11 bases separated the two germline ends. The CDR3 coding sequence is TGTGCCAGCAGCTTAGCTCAAGGAACCGCTGGAAACACCATATATTTT. Encoded protein: CASSLAQGTAGNTIYF.

V gene TRBV11-2 combines with J gene TRBJ2-7; 8 bases agree with TRBD1. J was trimmed by 1 base and V by 4 bases; bases with no gene match: 9. The germline V gene has CDR1 SGHAT and CDR2 FQNNGV. CDR3 length: 16 amino acids. CDR3 nucleotides: TGTGCCAGCAGCTCACAAGGGGGACAGGCATCCTACGAGCAGTACTTC. The encoded protein is CASSSQGGQASYEQYF.

This chain joins TRBV6-5 and TRBJ2-5; D not resolved. Trimming removed 0 bases at V and 0 bases at J, with 5 bases between. The CDR3 extends over 14 amino acids. From germline, CDR1 is MNHEY and CDR2 SVGAGI. The CDR3 is CASSYSWNQETQYF. The CDR3 nucleotides are TGTGCCAGCAGTTACTCGTGGAACCAAGAGACCCAGTACTTC.

This sequence joins TRBV18 and TRBJ1-2; D remains ambiguous. V gave up 4 bases and J gave up 8 bases, with 14 bases separating them. CDR3 size: 13 residues. The V gene's germline CDR1 is KGHSH and CDR2 LQKENI. The CDR3 loop is CASSLSKDGGYTF. The CDR3 DNA reads TGTGCCAGCTCACTGTCTAAAGACGGAGGCTACACCTTC. The full variable domain, in which reference TRBV18 and TRBJ1-2 provide the parts outside the CDR3, is NAGVMQNPRHLVRRRGQEARLRCSPMKGHSHVYWYRQLPEEGLKFMVYLQKENIIDESGMPKERFSAEFPKEGPSILRIQQVVRGDSAAYFCASSLSKDGGYTFGSGTRLTVV.

The J gene is TRBJ2-7, the V gene TRBV5-6, with TRBD1 matching 7 bases. The length of the CDR3 is 15 residues. Trimming removed 1 base from V and 2 bases from J; junction bases left unmatched: 6. From germline, CDR1 is SGHDT and CDR2 YYEEEE. In nucleotides, the CDR3 is TGTGCCAGCAGCTTGTCGGACAGGAGCACCTACGAGCAGTACTTC. Translating gives CASSLSDRSTYEQYF.

The rearrangement uses TRBV28 and TRBJ2-3, with 7 bases identical to TRBD2. V shed 1 base and J 2 bases; nucleotides not matched to a gene: 6. Germline lookup yields CDR1 MDHEN and CDR2 SYDVKM. The CDR3 spans 16 residues. The CDR3 spells CASSLSSGTNTDTQYF. The DNA of the CDR3 is TGTGCCAGCAGTTTATCATCGGGGACTAACACAGATACGCAGTATTTT.

The chain joins TRBV29-1 to TRBJ1-1; D remains ambiguous. The ends were cut back, 7 bases at V and 3 bases at J, with 18 bases in the middle. This CDR3 spans 14 amino acids. Germline-derived CDR1 and CDR2 are SQVTM and ANQGSEA. This chain's CDR3 is CSDLPRLRDTEAFF. CDR3 DNA: TGCAGCGACTTACCCCGGCTGCGAGACACTGAAGCTTTCTTT.

V and J are TRBV30 and TRBJ2-7, with TRBD2 identical over 12 bases. This CDR3 is 15 amino acids long. Germline-derived CDR1 and CDR2 are GTSNPN and SVGIG (reference sequence). Losses at the gene ends were 0 bases for V and 7 bases for J; bases not matched to a gene: 7. CDR3 sequence (DNA): TGTGCCTGGAGTGTTTGGCTAGCGGGAGGGCGGGAGCAGTACTTC. Its protein is CAWSVWLAGGREQYF.

The genes are TRBV4-3 and TRBJ2-7; 9 nucleotides line up with TRBD1. In germline, CDR1 is LGHNA, CDR2 YSLEER. J lost 0 bases, V lost 7 bases, and 4 bases had no gene match. This CDR3 comprises 14 residues. Written as DNA, the CDR3 is TGCGCCAGCATAAAGGGACAGGGCTCCTACGAGCAGTACTTC. Amino acids: CASIKGQGSYEQYF.

This rearrangement joins TRBV9 to TRBJ2-1; 11 bases are a match to TRBD2. CDR3 length equals 16 residues. With V trimmed by 0 bases and J by 7 bases, 6 bases remained unmatched. Looked up from germline, CDR1 is SGDLS and CDR2 is YYNGEE. The CDR3 coding sequence is TGTGCCAGCAGCGTAGGAAGACTAGCGGGAACTAATGAGCAGTTCTTC. Amino acids: CASSVGRLAGTNEQFF.

The CDR3 DNA is TGCGCCAGCAGCTTGGATGGCCGAAGAGATACGCAGTATTTT. Translation gives CASSLDGRRDTQYF. V is TRBV5-1 and J is TRBJ2-3; D not resolved. The V and J ends lost 0 bases and 5 bases respectively, with 10 bases between them. Looked up from germline, CDR1 is SGHRS and CDR2 is YFSETQ. The CDR3 has 14 amino acids.

This chain joins TRBV7-2 and TRBJ1-2; TRBD1 is a possible D gene (5 bases). Germline assignment: CDR1 SGHTA and CDR2 FQGNSA. The CDR3 runs to 17 residues. Trimming cost V 0 bases and J 5 bases, with 19 bases left between them. CDR3 sequence (DNA): TGTGCCAGCAGCTTAGCCCGGGTGCAGGGTCGAGGATATGGCTACACCTTC. Its translation is CASSLARVQGRGYGYTF.